The 26 T cell receptor beta chains below were found in one sample sequenced in a study of blood T cells in healthy people across ages. Alongside a J-beta primer mix, a sample-barcoded 5' primer served in a second PCR lasting roughly 6 to 11 cycles. TCRdb recomputed calls from the 5' RACE reads with MiXCR, one row per CDR3 protein. The table has 550,000 to 650,000 distinct CDR3 sequences, approximately 26% seen once; the top ten hold 3% to 4%. This sample was also put to use in a study of T cells of mothers and their children.

The specimen was blood. Receptors were obtained from a boy between 2 and 10 years old in good health.

V gene TRBV30 combines with J gene TRBJ1-2; the D is unclear. Trimming pared 4 bases from V and 2 bases from J, leaving 11 bases between. Germline V lookup: CDR1 GTSNPN, CDR2 SVGIG (reference sequence). The CDR3 contains 13 residues. The CDR3 is CAWTNPPNYGYTF. As DNA, the CDR3 is TGTGCCTGGACTAACCCTCCGAACTATGGCTACACCTTC.

With regard to this clonotype: At one end the junction does not follow the germline gene, possibly because of a read error. The rearrangement joins TRBV7-2 to TRBJ2-7; a weak D match, TRBD2 (6 bases). The germline CDR1 and CDR2 sequences are SGHTA and FQGNSA. This CDR3 comprises 13 residues. The CDR3 DNA reads as TGCGCCAGCAGCTCCACGTCACTAGCTCGGCAGTACTTC. This sequence encodes CASSSTSLARQYF.

In its sample, this clonotype was seen a few times. The chain combines TRBV9 with TRBJ2-5; D gene ambiguous. The V gene lost 0 bases and the J gene lost 9 bases, with 9 bases spanning the gap. The length of the CDR3 is 12 residues. Germline V gives CDR1 SGDLS, CDR2 YYNGEE. CDR3 loop: CASSVDSAAQYF. The CDR3 DNA sequence: TGTGCCAGCAGCGTAGATTCTGCGGCCCAGTACTTC.

This clonotype came up a few times. Germline and junction disagree at one end, which may indicate a read error. The V call is TRBV2, the J call TRBJ2-3, with 8 positions matching TRBD2. Germline values: CDR1 SNHLY, CDR2 FYNNEI. This CDR3 has 17 amino acids. Here the CDR3 reads CASSERQFSGEGDTQYF. CDR3 in DNA: TGTGCCAGTAGTGAACGTCAGTTTAGCGGGGAGGGAGATACGCAGTATTTT.

The rearrangement links TRBV3-1 to TRBJ2-5, with a tentative D call TRBD2 (6 bases). V dropped 0 bases and J dropped 5 bases, with 16 bases sitting between them. The CDR3 runs to 16 residues. The germline V gene has CDR1 LGHDT and CDR2 YNNKEL (reference sequence). CDR3 protein: CASSQDISRGRETQYF. DNA for the CDR3: TGTGCCAGCAGCCAAGACATCTCGCGGGGACGGGAGACCCAGTACTTC.

This chain uses TRBV3-1 with TRBJ1-5; D is possibly TRBD1 (6 bases). The germline V gene has CDR1 LGHDT and CDR2 YNNKEL (reference sequence). V lost 6 bases to trimming and J lost 5 bases, with 11 bases between them. The CDR3 is 13 residues long. The CDR3 loop reads CASRGGAHQPQHF. The CDR3 DNA reads as TGTGCCAGCAGGGGGGGGGCACATCAGCCCCAGCATTTT.

Ten or more counts support this clonotype. The chain is built from TRBV6-1 and TRBJ2-7; maybe TRBD2 (6 bases). The germline CDR1 and CDR2 sequences are MNHNS and SASEGT. This CDR3 contains 15 residues. V dropped 4 bases and J dropped 9 bases, with 22 bases sitting between them. CDR3 nucleotides: TGTGCCAGCAGTGGACTATGGGAGGCAAGTTCCGGGCAGTACTTC. Amino acids: CASSGLWEASSGQYF.

This rearrangement joins TRBV28 to TRBJ2-5; the match to TRBD2 covers 12 bases. Germline values: CDR1 MDHEN, CDR2 SYDVKM. This CDR3 contains 15 residues. Germline trimming cut 5 bases from V and 4 bases from J; bases unmatched to any gene: 5. As DNA, the CDR3 is TGTGCCAGCAGTACTAGCGGGGGGACTGGAGAGACCCAGTACTTC. This translates into CASSTSGGTGETQYF.

The J gene is TRBJ2-4, the V gene TRBV20-1, with D tentatively TRBD1 (7 bases). V was trimmed by 0 bases and J by 1 base, leaving 13 bases between them. Germline V gives CDR1 DFQATT, CDR2 SNEGSKA (reference sequence). The CDR3 is made up of 16 amino acids. CDR3 loop: CSARDRETGAKNIQYF. The CDR3 DNA reads TGCAGTGCTAGAGATCGGGAGACAGGGGCCAAAAACATTCAGTACTTC.

As to this clonotype: The junction departs from germline at one end; a sequencing error may be responsible. This chain joins TRBV5-1 and TRBJ2-7; the D gene is possibly TRBD1 (7 bases). The J call is in doubt because the DNA end fits TRBJ2-5 better. The CDR3 runs to 16 residues. Germline loops: CDR1 SGHRS, CDR2 YFSETQ. CDR3 amino acids: CASNLVPRGAQETQYF. CDR3 DNA sequence: TGCGCCAGCAACTTGGTTCCCAGGGGGGCCCAAGAGACCCAGTACTTC.

This clonotype appeared a few times. The gene calls are TRBV12-3 or TRBV12-4 and TRBJ2-5; 15 bases agree with TRBD2. The DNA end is a closer match to TRBJ2-7, so the J assignment may be wrong. The CDR3 runs to 14 residues. The DNA of the CDR3 is TGTGCCAGCGAGGCGGGACTAGCGGGGGGCGAGCAGTACTTC. As protein: CASEAGLAGGEQYF.

This clonotype was seen only once. This sequence may be a read error, since a much larger clone differs from it by one base. The genes are TRBV29-1 and TRBJ2-5, with D tentatively TRBD1 or TRBD2 (5 bases each). CDR3 length equals 14 residues. The V gene lost 4 bases and the J gene lost 3 bases, with 15 bases spanning the gap. The germline CDR1 and CDR2 sequences are SQVTM and ANQGSEA. The CDR3 reads CSVVGGGTKETQYF. Written as DNA, the CDR3 is TGCAGCGTTGTTGGTGGGGGAACCAAAGAGACCCAGTACTTC.

The chain links TRBV3-1 to TRBJ2-2, with 10 bases fitting TRBD2. The ends lost 1 base at V and 4 bases at J; junction bases unmatched: 9. In germline, CDR1 is LGHDT, CDR2 YNNKEL (reference sequence). The CDR3 sequence is 18 residues long. The CDR3, as DNA: TGTGCCAGCAGCCAAGTAGCGGGAGGCTCGGGGGGCACCGGGGAGCTGTTTTTT. Encoded protein: CASSQVAGGSGGTGELFF. Combining the CDR3 with reference TRBV3-1 and TRBJ2-2 gives the whole variable domain DTAVSQTPKYLVTQMGNDKSIKCEQNLGHDTMYWYKQDSKKFLKIMFSYNNKELIINETVPNRFSPKSPDKAHLNLHINSLELGDSAVYFCASSQVAGGSGGTGELFFGEGSRLTVL.

The chain has TRBV20-1 and TRBJ2-7; 7 bases align to TRBD1. The CDR3 is made up of 15 amino acids. Germline CDR1 reads DFQATT; CDR2 reads SNEGSKA (reference sequence). V gave up 3 bases and J gave up 0 bases; unmatched junction bases: 8. Here the CDR3 reads CSARDRRTSSYEQYF. The CDR3, as DNA: TGCAGTGCTAGGGACAGGCGGACCAGCTCCTACGAGCAGTACTTC.

The gene calls are TRBV24-1 and TRBJ2-5; 7 bases map to TRBD1. The J call may be faulty, since TRBJ2-7 better matches the DNA end. The germline V gene encodes CDR1 KGHDR and CDR2 SFDVKD. The CDR3 covers 13 residues. CDR3 nucleotides: TGTGCCACCAGAAGGACAGGCATCTACGAGCAGTACTTC. This sequence encodes CATRRTGIYEQYF.

J is TRBJ2-7 and V is TRBV20-1, with 9 nucleotides matching TRBD1. V trimming: 1 base; J trimming: 3 bases; junction bases outside the gene matches: 7. This CDR3 region has 15 residues. The germline gives CDR1 DFQATT, CDR2 SNEGSKA (reference sequence). The CDR3 sequence: CSARGTGDPLYEQYF. CDR3 nucleotides: TGCAGTGCTAGAGGGACAGGGGACCCTCTCTACGAGCAGTACTTC.

Only a few counts were recorded for this clonotype. The chain employs TRBV5-1 and TRBJ2-1, with 7 bases fitting TRBD2. The CDR3 runs 15 residues. The germline V gene has CDR1 SGHRS and CDR2 YFSETQ. V lost 3 bases and J lost 9; bases outside the gene matches: 12. Here the CDR3 reads CASSSGTMGSLEQFF. The CDR3 coding sequence is TGCGCCAGCAGCTCCGGGACTATGGGGTCTCTTGAGCAGTTCTTC.

The chain is built from TRBV7-6 and TRBJ2-3, with D unresolved. V was pared by 1 base and J by 5 bases, with 7 bases between. The CDR3 length is 13 residues. CDR1 is SGHVS and CDR2 is FNYEAQ in the germline V gene. CDR3 nucleotide sequence: TGTGCCAGCAGCTTAGTCTCAAGAGATACGCAGTATTTT. It codes for CASSLVSRDTQYF.

The rearrangement uses TRBV5-5 and TRBJ2-7, with D uncertain. There are 17 residues in the CDR3. The V gene's germline CDR1 is SGHKS and CDR2 YYEKEE (reference sequence). V lost 3 bases and J lost 0, with 19 bases in between. The CDR3 here is CASSSFRHQTSSYEQYF. CDR3 nucleotide sequence: TGTGCCAGCAGCTCATTCCGTCACCAAACTTCCTCCTACGAGCAGTACTTC.

This sequence joins TRBV14 and TRBJ1-4; D not certain. Trimming cost V 0 bases and J 2 bases, with 7 bases left between them. The length of the CDR3 is 15 residues. Germline V gene data show CDR1 as SGHDN and CDR2 as FVKESK. This chain's CDR3 is CASSQDPLTNEKLFF. For the CDR3, the DNA is TGTGCCAGCAGCCAAGATCCCCTGACTAATGAAAAACTGTTTTTT.

This chain joins TRBV19 and TRBJ1-5, with D unresolved. Germline V gene lookup returns CDR1 LNHDA and CDR2 SQIVND (reference sequence). The ends were cut back, 6 bases at V and 0 bases at J, with 12 bases in the middle. CDR3 length: 15 amino acids. The CDR3 DNA is TGTGCCAGTAGCTACAGCCAATATAGCAATCAGCCCCAGCATTTT. Encoded protein: CASSYSQYSNQPQHF.

V and J are TRBV3-1 and TRBJ1-2, with D unclear. Germline CDR1 reads LGHDT; CDR2 reads YNNKEL (reference sequence). CDR3 length equals 13 residues. Trimming removed 9 bases at V and 0 bases at J, with 11 bases between. CDR3 sequence: CASRESTNYGYTF. Written as DNA, the CDR3 is TGTGCCAGTAGGGAGTCCACTAACTATGGCTACACCTTC.

The genes are TRBV5-1 and TRBJ1-4; 9 nucleotides line up with TRBD1. The CDR3 is 16 amino acids. Trimming cost V 3 bases and J 4 bases; bases outside gene matches: 7. The germline V gene encodes CDR1 SGHRS and CDR2 YFSETQ. CDR3 residues: CASSSLDRGYNEKLFF. CDR3 coding DNA: TGCGCCAGCAGCTCCCTGGACAGGGGATATAATGAAAAACTGTTTTTT.

In its sample, this clonotype was seen a few times. A junction boundary mismatches the germline segment, possibly from a read error. The rearrangement links TRBV6-1 to TRBJ2-6; a possible D gene is TRBD2 (6 bases). CDR1 and CDR2 from the germline V gene are MNHNS and SASEGT. This CDR3 is 16 amino acids long. CDR3 DNA: TGTGCCAGCAGTGAAGGTTTGGAGGGTGGGGCCAACGTCCCGACTTTC. Amino acids: CASSEGLEGGANVPTF.

This chain links TRBV5-1 with TRBJ2-3, with D hard to call. This CDR3 region has 13 residues. V was pared by 4 bases and J by 4 bases, with 10 bases between. Germline CDR1 reads SGHRS; CDR2 reads YFSETQ. CDR3 in amino acids: CASSKISADTQYF. DNA of the CDR3: TGCGCCAGCAGCAAGATTTCCGCAGATACGCAGTATTTT.

This clonotype was detected a few times. The chain couples TRBV5-8 to TRBJ2-3; D not resolved. Trimming removed 1 base at V and 7 bases at J, with 10 bases between. Germline V gives CDR1 SGHTS, CDR2 YDEGEE. The CDR3 is 13 amino acids. CDR3: CASSLRAAHTQYF. The CDR3 bases are TGTGCCAGCAGCTTGAGAGCCGCTCATACGCAGTATTTT. Variable domain in full (rest from reference TRBV5-8 and TRBJ2-3): EAGVTQSPTHLIKTRGQQATLRCSPISGHTSVYWYQQALGLGLQFLLWYDEGEERNRGNFPPRFSGRQFPNYSSELNVNALELEDSALYLCASSLRAAHTQYFGPGTRLTVL.